This is a list of T cell receptor beta chains from one sample in a study of control samples from healthy donors and cancer patients. Using immunoSEQ multiplex PCR, the repertoire was profiled, and TCRdb retains in-frame clones only, with some absent. Of tens of thousands of clones listed, about 90% are singletons. The sample taken for sequencing was PBMCs. The receptor source for this set is a woman in her forties or fifties with head and neck cancer. Both conserved end residues are part of each CDR3. The D gene is left open where the match is weak. Clone size is given for some rows only: seen once, a few or many times, or a class if the clone is expanded.

clone_size j_call cdr3_length v_call d_call cdr3_nt cdr3_aa
NA TRBJ2-7 15 TRBV5-1 TRBD2 TGCGCCAGCAGCTTGGTAGCGGGGGGCTCCTACGAGCAGTACTTC CASSLVAGGSYEQYF
once TRBJ2-7 12 TRBV7-9 NA TGTGCCAGCAGCTTAGGAACGGGTGAGCAGTACTTC CASSLGTGEQYF
NA TRBJ2-1 13 TRBV11-3 TRBD2 TGTGCCAGCAGCTTAGCCAACGGGGGGGAGCAGTTCTTC CASSLANGGEQFF
NA TRBJ2-4 17 TRBV28 NA TGTGCCAGCAGTTTGGGGGCCCTAGAGGGTCTAGGAAACATTCAGTACTTC CASSLGALEGLGNIQYF
NA TRBJ2-3 13 TRBV29-1 NA TGCAGCGTTGATTTGCTGAGGTCAGATACGCAGTATTTT CSVDLLRSDTQYF
NA TRBJ1-5 14 TRBV19 NA TGTGCCAGTAGTATAAGGGCACGCAATCAGCCCCAGCATTTT CASSIRARNQPQHF
once TRBJ1-2 14 TRBV10-3 NA TGTGCCATCAGTGAGTCGGAACAGAGATATGGCTACACCTTC CAISESEQRYGYTF
NA TRBJ2-4 17 TRBV29-1 NA TGCAGCGTTGAAGGAGGGGGCGGGGGCATAGCCAAAAACATTCAGTACTTC CSVEGGGGGIAKNIQYF
NA TRBJ2-7 12 TRBV29-1 NA TGCAGCGTTGAAGATAACTCCTACGAGCAGTACTTC CSVEDNSYEQYF
NA TRBJ2-7 13 TRBV27 NA TGTGCCAGCAGTTTAAGGGGGTTCCACGAGCAGTACTTC CASSLRGFHEQYF
once TRBJ1-4 14 TRBV18 NA TGTGCCAGCTCACCCCGGGTCCTTAATGAAAAACTGTTTTTT CASSPRVLNEKLFF
once TRBJ2-5 14 TRBV6-2/TRBV6-3 NA TGTGCCAGCAGCCCCCAGGGGCCCCAAGAGACCCAGTACTTC CASSPQGPQETQYF
NA TRBJ2-3 13 TRBV21-1 NA TGTGCCAGCAGCCATAGGACTAGCGGGGGGCGGTATTTT CASSHRTSGGRYF
NA TRBJ1-5 20 TRBV7-3 NA TGTGCCAGCAGACCAACGCTTCCCCCATTGACAGAGAATAGCAATCAGCCCCAGCATTTT CASRPTLPPLTENSNQPQHF
NA TRBJ1-1 11 TRBV29-1 NA TGCAGCGTTGAAGTGGGTGTTGGAGCTTTCTTT CSVEVGVGAFF
NA TRBJ2-1 14 TRBV7-9 NA TGTGCCAGCAGCCCTCGGACGCAGCCTCCTGAGCAGTTCTTC CASSPRTQPPEQFF
NA TRBJ1-1 14 TRBV3-1/TRBV3-2 NA TGTGCCAGCAGCGACTGGGCGGCGAACACTGAAGCTTTCTTT CASSDWAANTEAFF
once TRBJ1-2 12 TRBV7-9 NA TGTGCCAGCGGTGGCGGGGATAATGGCTACACCTTC CASGGGDNGYTF
once TRBJ2-3 15 TRBV5-1 TRBD2 TGCGCCAGCAGCTTGAATGGCGGGGGGGACGCTACGCAGTATTTT CASSLNGGGDATQYF
NA TRBJ2-7 19 TRBV5-1 TRBD2 TGCGCCAGCAGCTCTCAACAGGACTCTAGCGGGGTGGAATACTACGAGCAGTACTTC CASSSQQDSSGVEYYEQYF
NA TRBJ2-3 15 TRBV10-3 TRBD2 TGTGCCATCAGGAGTGGGGGGGGAAGGAGAGATACGCAGTATTTT CAIRSGGGRRDTQYF
NA TRBJ1-1 11 TRBV3-1/TRBV3-2 NA TGTGCCAGCAGCCGGGAAACTGAAGCTTTCTTT CASSRETEAFF
NA TRBJ1-2 15 TRBV6-6 NA TGTGCCAGCAGTTACTCGGTCAAGCAGAACTATGGCTACACCTTC CASSYSVKQNYGYTF
few TRBJ1-2 12 TRBV18 NA TGTGCCAGCTCACCTGACGCCATGGGCTACACCTTC CASSPDAMGYTF
few TRBJ2-7 12 TRBV7-9 NA TGTGCCAGCAGCTTCGGTGCCTACGAGCAGTACTTC CASSFGAYEQYF
NA TRBJ1-6 17 TRBV15 TRBD1 TGTGCCACCAGCAGCGAGGGACAGGGGCTGCAGTATTCACCCCTCCACTTT CATSSEGQGLQYSPLHF
NA TRBJ2-3 17 TRBV28 TRBD1 TGTGCCAGCTCTGGGACAGGGGGCCCCCAGGGCACAGATACGCAGTATTTT CASSGTGGPQGTDTQYF